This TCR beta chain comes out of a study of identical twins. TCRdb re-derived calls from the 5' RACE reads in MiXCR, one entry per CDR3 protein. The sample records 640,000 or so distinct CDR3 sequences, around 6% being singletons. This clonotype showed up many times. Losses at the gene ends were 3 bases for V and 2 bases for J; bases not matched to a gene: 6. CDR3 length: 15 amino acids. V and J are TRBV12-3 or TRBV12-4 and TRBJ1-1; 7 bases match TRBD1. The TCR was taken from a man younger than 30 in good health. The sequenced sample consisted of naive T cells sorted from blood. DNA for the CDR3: TGTGCCAGCAGTTTGTTAGGGGGCCCAAACACTGAAGCTTTCTTT. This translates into CASSLLGGPNTEAFF.